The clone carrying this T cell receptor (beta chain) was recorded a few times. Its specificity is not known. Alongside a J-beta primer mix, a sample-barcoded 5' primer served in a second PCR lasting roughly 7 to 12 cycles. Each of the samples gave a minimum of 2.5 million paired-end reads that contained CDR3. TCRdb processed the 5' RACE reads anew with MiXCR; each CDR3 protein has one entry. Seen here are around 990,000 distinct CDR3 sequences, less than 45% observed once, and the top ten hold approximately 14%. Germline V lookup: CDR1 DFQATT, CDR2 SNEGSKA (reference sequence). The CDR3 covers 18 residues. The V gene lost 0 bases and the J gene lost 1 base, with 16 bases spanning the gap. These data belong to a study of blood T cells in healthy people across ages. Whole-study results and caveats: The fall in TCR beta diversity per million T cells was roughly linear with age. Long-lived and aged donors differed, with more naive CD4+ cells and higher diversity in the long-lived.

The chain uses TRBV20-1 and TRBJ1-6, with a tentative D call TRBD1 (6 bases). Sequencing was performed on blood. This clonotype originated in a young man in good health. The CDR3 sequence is CSARDKRTARSYNSPLHF. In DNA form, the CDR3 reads TGCAGTGCTAGAGATAAGCGGACAGCTCGTTCCTATAATTCACCCCTCCACTTT.